This T cell receptor (beta chain) comes out of a study of beta chain features in type 1 diabetes. Regarding the study as a whole: Shortening of TCRB CDR3s, moderate but significant, appeared in all four CD4+ subsets of Type 1 diabetes patients.

The CDR3 consists of 14 residues. Germline CDR1 SGHRS, CDR2 YFSETQ. The ends were cut back, 4 bases at V and 2 bases at J, with 12 bases in the middle. On this clone: Its cognate antigen is unknown.

Of the isolated RNA, all was reverse transcribed, and so the sequenced material was expressed TCRB transcripts. Some clones are missing from TCRdb's copy, which holds only in-frame ones; the method was immunoSEQ multiplex PCR. The sample yields some 270,000 clones, approximately 14% seen once. V usage is TRBV5-1 and J usage is TRBJ1-2, with no clear D. The receptor's source is a woman aged 40 to 50 in good health. The specimen sequenced was naive CD4+ T cells from blood. CDR3 bases: TGCGCCAGCAGCACTAGGACGGCCAACTATGGCTACACCTTC. It is translated as CASSTRTANYGYTF. Based on the CDR3 plus reference TRBV5-1 and TRBJ1-2, the full variable domain is KAGVTQTPRYLIKTRGQQVTLSCSPISGHRSVSWYQQTPGQGLQFLFEYFSETQRNKGNFPGRFSGRQFSNSRSEMNVSTLELGDSALYLCASSTRTANYGYTFGSGTRLTVV.